The source of this TCR beta chain is a study of control samples from healthy donors and cancer patients. The CDR3 is 13 amino acids. Deletions cut 3 bases from V and 2 bases from J, with 8 bases between. TCRdb's copy holds only in-frame clones and misses some; the assay was immunoSEQ multiplex PCR. Counted here are some 70,000 clones, 83% occurring once; the ten biggest clones make up around 16%. This clone was detected only once. This rearrangement joins TRBV12-3 or TRBV12-4 to TRBJ2-7; maybe TRBD2 (6 bases). Sequencing input: blood. The TCR was taken from a man aged 55 to 69 in good health. The CDR3 DNA follows: TGTGCCAGCAGTTTTAGGGAGGCCTACGAGCAGTACTTC. Translation: CASSFREAYEQYF.